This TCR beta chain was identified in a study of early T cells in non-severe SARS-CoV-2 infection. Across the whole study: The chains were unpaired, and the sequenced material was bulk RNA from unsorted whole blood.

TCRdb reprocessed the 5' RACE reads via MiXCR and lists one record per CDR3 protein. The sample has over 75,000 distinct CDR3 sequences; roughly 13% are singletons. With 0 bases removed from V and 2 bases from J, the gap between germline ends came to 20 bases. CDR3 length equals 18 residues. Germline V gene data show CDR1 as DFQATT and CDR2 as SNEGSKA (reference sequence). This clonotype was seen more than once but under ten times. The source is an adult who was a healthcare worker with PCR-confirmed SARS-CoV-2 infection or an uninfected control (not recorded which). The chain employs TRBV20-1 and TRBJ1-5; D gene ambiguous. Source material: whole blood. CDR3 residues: CSARDPFSSWGGNQPQHF. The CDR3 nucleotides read TGCAGTGCTAGAGATCCCTTTTCTAGCTGGGGTGGCAATCAGCCCCAGCATTTT.